A single T cell receptor (beta chain) is shown here with its context. Extracted RNA was reverse transcribed, and the resulting cDNA served as sequencing template. TCRdb's table, derived via immunoSEQ multiplex PCR, lists solely in-frame clones and lacks some. The table includes 150,000 to 200,000 clones, 50% to 65% detected once. This entry is derived from a study of CD8+ T cells in alopecia areata. The overall study: Treated patients were dosed with oral tofacitinib, taking 5 to 10 mg twice daily. Severity of treated patients was scored by affected scalp percentage.

The germline V and J ends were trimmed by 0 bases and 4 bases, with 15 bases remaining between them. CDR3 size: 16 residues. Germline V gene lookup returns CDR1 LGHNA and CDR2 YNFKEQ. The treatment: oral pan-JAK inhibitor, 5-10 mg twice daily. Peripheral blood samples and lesional scalp punch biopsies were obtained from alopecia areata patients. This receptor was identified in a human donor with alopecia areata. V usage is TRBV4-2 and J usage is TRBJ1-2; D unclear. Source: CD4+ T cells sorted from blood, taken at week 24, from a patient treated with tofacitinib. Written as DNA, the CDR3 is TGTGCCAGCAGCCAAGATCGAACCAGGAAAATCTATGGCTACACCTTC. Its protein is CASSQDRTRKIYGYTF.